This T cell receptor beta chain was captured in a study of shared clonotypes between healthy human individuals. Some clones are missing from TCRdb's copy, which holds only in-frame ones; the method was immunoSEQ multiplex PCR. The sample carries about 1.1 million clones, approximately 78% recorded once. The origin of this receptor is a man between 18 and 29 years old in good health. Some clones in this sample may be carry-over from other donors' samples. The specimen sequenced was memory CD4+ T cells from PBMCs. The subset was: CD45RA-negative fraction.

CDR3 DNA: TGTGCCAGCAGTGAATTTGCGGGAACGAACACCGGGGAGCTGTTTTTT. This codes for CASSEFAGTNTGELFF. The V call is TRBV6-1, the J call TRBJ2-2; maybe TRBD2 (6 bases). CDR1 is MNHNS, CDR2 SASEGT, per germline. Trimming shortened V by 2 bases and J by 0 bases, and 10 bases separated the two germline ends. The CDR3 has 16 residues.